These 26 T cell receptor beta chains came from one sample sequenced in a study of T cell responses to AZD1222 COVID-19 vaccine. TCRdb's table, derived via immunoSEQ multiplex PCR, lists solely in-frame clones and lacks some. Of 150,000 to 200,000 clones listed, about 86% are singletons. This material consisted of peripheral blood, taken on day 0 of AZD1222 vaccination. Receptors were obtained from an adult in good health.

Only a few counts were recorded for this clone. This chain connects TRBV19 to TRBJ1-1, with D possibly TRBD1 on 6 matching bases. The length of the CDR3 is 13 residues. Germline V gene sequence: CDR1 LNHDA, CDR2 SQIVND (reference sequence). Between the trimmed V and J ends, which lost 8 bases and 6 bases, there was a span of 16 bases. CDR3 amino acids: CASRGGAVAEAFF. The CDR3, as DNA: TGTGCCAGTCGAGGGGGGGCGGTGGCTGAAGCTTTCTTT.

This chain links TRBV9 with TRBJ1-2, with D unclear. This CDR3 contains 15 residues. Trimming pared 0 bases from V and 2 bases from J, leaving 11 bases between. The germline gives CDR1 SGDLS, CDR2 YYNGEE. The CDR3 nucleotides are TGTGCCAGCAGCGTAGCGCCCGACCGAAACTATGGCTACACCTTC. Protein sequence: CASSVAPDRNYGYTF.

This chain links TRBV19 with TRBJ2-5; possible D gene TRBD1, 5 bases. There are 16 residues in the CDR3. CDR1 and CDR2 (germline): LNHDA, SQIVND (reference sequence). V was trimmed by 4 bases and J by 0 bases, leaving 15 bases between them. CDR3 DNA: TGTGCCAGTAGTACGTCCGCGACAGCATACCAAGAGACCCAGTACTTC. Translated: CASSTSATAYQETQYF.

The J gene is TRBJ2-3, the V gene TRBV4-1; TRBD1 is a possible D gene (5 bases). CDR3 size: 15 residues. Germline V gives CDR1 MGHRA, CDR2 YSYEKL. The V and J ends lost 0 bases and 2 bases respectively, with 9 bases between them. This chain's CDR3 is CASSQEDSTTDTQYF. In nucleotides, the CDR3 is TGCGCCAGCAGCCAAGAAGACAGTACCACAGATACGCAGTATTTT.

V is TRBV10-3 and J is TRBJ1-2; a weak D match, TRBD1 (5 bases). Germline CDR1 and CDR2: ENHRY and SYGVKD. This CDR3 contains 14 residues. The germline V and J ends were trimmed by 2 bases and 2 bases, with 9 bases remaining between them. CDR3 sequence (DNA): TGTGCCATCAGTGAGCCGGGACTGAACTATGGCTACACCTTC. It specifies CAISEPGLNYGYTF.

Comments on this clone: Other DNA sequences in this sample translate to the same CDR3. The J gene is TRBJ2-2, the V gene TRBV7-7, with TRBD2 matching over 7 bases. The trim removed 1 base at V and 3 bases at J, leaving 2 bases unmatched. The CDR3 spans 15 residues. Germline CDR1 SSHAT, CDR2 FNYEAQ (reference sequence). CDR3 coding DNA: TGTGCCAGCAGCTTAGAGCGGGGTGACACCGGGGAGCTGTTTTTT. It specifies CASSLERGDTGELFF.

The rearrangement links TRBV5-1 to TRBJ1-2, with a possible D match to TRBD1 (5 bases). CDR3 length: 18 amino acids. The germline V gene encodes CDR1 SGHRS and CDR2 YFSETQ. Trimming took off 5 bases at V and 5 bases at J, with 28 bases between the two ends. The CDR3 coding sequence is TGCGCCAGCAGACGCTGGGGGAGCCCGGCCGACCAACTTTATGGCTACACCTTC. This encodes CASRRWGSPADQLYGYTF. Drawing the rest from reference TRBV5-1 and TRBJ1-2, the complete variable domain is KAGVTQTPRYLIKTRGQQVTLSCSPISGHRSVSWYQQTPGQGLQFLFEYFSETQRNKGNFPGRFSGRQFSNSRSEMNVSTLELGDSALYLCASRRWGSPADQLYGYTFGSGTRLTVV.

J is TRBJ1-1 and V is TRBV30; D gene unclear. CDR1 GTSNPN and CDR2 SVGIG come from the germline V gene (reference sequence). Trimming took 0 bases from V and 3 from J, leaving 17 bases between them. This CDR3 spans 16 amino acids. Here the CDR3 DNA reads TGTGCCTGGAGTGTAGGGTTCGCACCGAGGGACACTGAAGCTTTCTTT. It codes for CAWSVGFAPRDTEAFF.

The chain couples TRBV3-1 (or the pseudogene TRBV3-2) to TRBJ2-7; D might be TRBD1 or TRBD2, each matching 5 bases. In germline, CDR1 is LGHDT, CDR2 YNNKEL (reference sequence). Trimming cost V 6 bases and J 2 bases, with 17 bases left between them. CDR3 length: 15 residues. CDR3 in amino acids: CASRQRPGPAYEQYF. DNA for the CDR3: TGTGCCAGCAGGCAGAGACCGGGACCGGCCTACGAGCAGTACTTC.

The chain recombines TRBV5-4 with TRBJ2-4, with D unresolved. V shed 3 bases and J shed 8 bases, with 18 bases lying between them. This CDR3 is built from 15 residues. CDR1 and CDR2 from the germline V gene are SGHNT and YYREEE (reference sequence). CDR3 residues: CASSSTRGAFHIQYF. The CDR3 bases are TGTGCCAGCAGCTCCACTCGCGGCGCTTTCCACATTCAGTACTTC.

This clone has a single count. CDR3 residues: CASSDSRTGLDTYEQYF. The CDR3, as DNA: TGTGCCAGCAGTGACTCTAGAACGGGACTAGACACCTACGAGCAGTACTTC. The rearrangement joins TRBV6-4 to TRBJ2-7; 8 bases align to TRBD2. V shed 0 bases, J shed 2 bases, and the junction held 9 bases outside the gene matches. Looked up from germline, CDR1 is MRHNA and CDR2 is SNTAGT. The CDR3 length is 17 residues.

The chain links TRBV9 to TRBJ2-7, with D possibly matching TRBD2 (6 bases). The CDR3 extends over 15 amino acids. Germline CDR1 SGDLS, CDR2 YYNGEE. The V end was cut by 2 bases, the J end by 3 bases, with 15 bases between. As DNA, the CDR3 is TGTGCCAGCAGCGTGGGGGGTACCCCGGGCTACGAGCAGTACTTC. Translating gives CASSVGGTPGYEQYF.

This rearrangement joins TRBV7-8 to TRBJ1-1; a weak D match, TRBD1 (5 bases). The V gene's germline CDR1 is SGHVS and CDR2 FQNEAQ. Trimming pared 4 bases from V and 11 bases from J, leaving 11 bases between. The CDR3 runs to 11 residues. This CDR3 reads CASSSTGAAFF. DNA of the CDR3: TGTGCCAGCAGCTCTACAGGTGCGGCTTTCTTT.

This chain uses TRBV7-6 with TRBJ2-3; D is possibly TRBD2 (6 bases). Germline CDR1 reads SGHVS; CDR2 reads FNYEAQ. Between the trimmed V and J ends, which lost 5 bases and 0 bases, there was a span of 18 bases. This CDR3 spans 17 amino acids. The CDR3 sequence: CASSPGVAEPSTDTQYF. As DNA, the CDR3 is TGTGCCAGCAGCCCCGGGGTAGCGGAGCCTAGCACAGATACGCAGTATTTT.

The chain joins TRBV5-1 to TRBJ1-2, with D tentatively TRBD1 (6 bases). V lost 3 bases and J 5 bases, leaving 20 bases between the germline ends. Germline lookup yields CDR1 SGHRS and CDR2 YFSETQ. This CDR3 comprises 16 residues. Here the CDR3 reads CASSSSRTGSGYGYTF. As DNA, the CDR3 is TGCGCCAGCAGCTCCTCGCGAACAGGGTCCGGGTATGGCTACACCTTC. The full variable domain, its missing parts supplied by reference TRBV5-1 and TRBJ1-2, is KAGVTQTPRYLIKTRGQQVTLSCSPISGHRSVSWYQQTPGQGLQFLFEYFSETQRNKGNFPGRFSGRQFSNSRSEMNVSTLELGDSALYLCASSSSRTGSGYGYTFGSGTRLTVV.

This chain uses TRBV19 with TRBJ1-2, with a weak D call TRBD1 (6 bases). The germline V gene has CDR1 LNHDA and CDR2 SQIVND (reference sequence). V was clipped by 2 bases and J by 0 bases, with 16 bases between them. This CDR3 contains 17 residues. CDR3: CASSITRGKGPNYGYTF. The CDR3 coding sequence is TGTGCCAGTAGTATAACCAGGGGAAAAGGACCTAACTATGGCTACACCTTC.

The rearrangement uses TRBV27 and TRBJ2-1; 7 positions agree with TRBD2. The ends lost 2 bases at V and 8 bases at J; junction bases unmatched: 9. The CDR3 runs to 15 residues. Germline V CDR1 and CDR2: MNHEY, SMNVEV (reference sequence). The CDR3 sequence: CASSLPGLLIHEQFF. As DNA, the CDR3 is TGTGCCAGCAGTTTACCGGGACTACTTATACATGAGCAGTTCTTC.

The CDR3 DNA follows: TGTGCCTGGAGTGCCTCGACAGGGGCGGGCAATCAGCCCCAGCATTTT. Protein sequence: CAWSASTGAGNQPQHF. This sequence joins TRBV30 and TRBJ1-5, with 8 bases fitting TRBD1. The CDR3 has 16 residues. Trimming cost V 1 base and J 2 bases; bases outside gene matches: 7. Germline-derived CDR1 and CDR2 are GTSNPN and SVGIG (reference sequence).

This chain joins TRBV29-1 and TRBJ1-2; 9 bases align to TRBD1. The CDR3 consists of 13 residues. Trimming cost V 7 bases and J 2 bases; bases outside gene matches: 5. Germline values: CDR1 SQVTM, CDR2 ANQGSEA. In DNA, the CDR3 is TGCAGCGCCATAGGACAGGGGAACTATGGCTACACCTTC. Translating gives CSAIGQGNYGYTF.

About this clone: One end of the junction fails to match germline, which may point to a read error. The gene calls are TRBV30 and TRBJ1-4; D call uncertain. Germline CDR1 reads GTSNPN; CDR2 reads SVGIG (reference sequence). The CDR3 is made up of 12 amino acids. The CDR3 reads CAWSPTSAGSPF. In DNA form, the CDR3 reads TGTGCCTGGAGTCCCACCTCGGCCGGGTCCCCTTTT.

The chain uses TRBV7-8 and TRBJ1-3; perhaps TRBD1 as D (5 bases). Germline values: CDR1 SGHVS, CDR2 FQNEAQ. Trimming took off 5 bases at V and 0 bases at J, with 11 bases between the two ends. The CDR3 sequence is 15 residues long. In DNA form, the CDR3 reads TGTGCCAGCAGCGGCTCGACAGACTCTGGAAACACCATATATTTT. Protein sequence: CASSGSTDSGNTIYF.

This clone was seen a handful of times. The chain uses TRBV28 and TRBJ1-6; D unresolved. This CDR3 spans 14 amino acids. CDR1 and CDR2 from the germline V gene are MDHEN and SYDVKM. Trimming removed 4 bases from V and 9 bases from J, with 13 bases in between. CDR3 nucleotide sequence: TGTGCCAGCAGTTCCCGTCTTGGATTTTCACCCCTCCACTTT. Protein: CASSSRLGFSPLHF.

V and J are TRBV19 and TRBJ1-6, with 8 bases lining up with TRBD1. The CDR3 loop spans 15 amino acids. Germline loops: CDR1 LNHDA, CDR2 SQIVND (reference sequence). Trimming took 1 base from V and 4 from J; bases not matched to a gene: 0. The CDR3 loop reads CASSIGTGYNSPLHF. The CDR3 DNA reads TGTGCCAGTAGTATAGGGACAGGGTATAATTCACCCCTCCACTTT.

The V call is TRBV7-9, the J call TRBJ2-1; D unresolved. Germline CDR1 reads SEHNR; CDR2 reads FQNEAQ (reference sequence). The CDR3 is 12 residues long. V gave up 1 base and J gave up 7 bases, with 5 bases separating them. The CDR3 DNA reads as TGTGCCAGCAGCTTAGTAGGAAATGAGCAGTTCTTC. The encoded protein is CASSLVGNEQFF.

The chain combines TRBV27 with TRBJ1-1; no clear D. Germline V gene data show CDR1 as MNHEY and CDR2 as SMNVEV (reference sequence). V was trimmed by 4 bases and J by 1 base, leaving 10 bases between them. The length of the CDR3 is 14 residues. CDR3 sequence: CASSSYATNTEAFF. The CDR3 nucleotides are TGTGCCAGCAGTTCCTACGCCACGAACACTGAAGCTTTCTTT.

This chain links TRBV28 with TRBJ2-7; perhaps D is TRBD1 or TRBD2 (6 bases each). Per germline, CDR1 MDHEN and CDR2 SYDVKM. Trimming cost V 6 bases and J 4 bases, with 13 bases left between them. This CDR3 region has 13 residues. This CDR3 is CASRGGGQYEQYF. CDR3 nucleotides: TGTGCCAGCAGGGGGGGCGGACAGTACGAGCAGTACTTC.